A selection of T cell receptor beta chains follows, all from one sample in a study of blood T cell repertoires in COVID-19. Repertoires were generated with immunoSEQ multiplex PCR, while TCRdb's copy carries only in-frame clones and drops some. Seen here are some 97,000 clones, around four fifths observed once, and the top ten hold over 10%. The source material was peripheral blood. The receptors were gathered from a woman in her 70s with acute or convalescent COVID-19. Each CDR3 is given with its conserved first and last residue. Each record gives: V gene, J gene, CDR3 protein.

>TRBV6-5|TRBJ1-5
CASSYSWGGSNQPQHF
>TRBV5-1|TRBJ1-4
CASSLEGDRVEKLFF
>TRBV14|TRBJ1-1
CASSRGGTEAFF
>TRBV7-9|TRBJ1-1
CASSLGQVSPEAFF
>TRBV9|TRBJ1-6
CASSVGSQSPLHF
>TRBV15|TRBJ1-1
CATSRRGPPADTEAFF
>TRBV9|TRBJ1-2
CASSVDTSATENYGYTF
>TRBV5-1|TRBJ2-1
CASSLSGYNEQFF
>TRBV9|TRBJ1-6
CASSVVDRVNSPLHF
>TRBV18|TRBJ2-2
CASSPGGAPGELFF
>TRBV28|TRBJ1-1
CASSLVAGETEAFF
>TRBV5-1|TRBJ2-6
CASSLARVSGANVLTF
>TRBV28|TRBJ1-2
CASSKYRGASYGYTF
>TRBV6-5|TRBJ1-4
CASSSQGATNEKLFF
>TRBV5-1|TRBJ2-2
CASSPGLAVAGELFF
>TRBV6-5|TRBJ1-1
CASNRQDEGAFF
>TRBV9|TRBJ2-7
CASSTWTGEGEQYF
>TRBV6-2/TRBV6-3|TRBJ2-3
CASSYSSGGGGPTDTQYF
>TRBV27|TRBJ2-1
CASSRQRAGEQFF
>TRBV19|TRBJ2-3
CASSIGLAGGDTQYF
>TRBV28|TRBJ1-2
CARAGDYYTF
>TRBV5-1|TRBJ2-5
CASSLTGSRETQYF
>TRBV7-2|TRBJ2-1
CASSLGGTRRFF
>TRBV7-6|TRBJ1-5
CASSLGEDQPQHF
>TRBV6-5|TRBJ1-5
CASSKGHPNQPQHF
>TRBV10-2|TRBJ2-1
CASGAYNEQFF
>TRBV6-5|TRBJ1-5
CASSRQPDSNQPQHF
>TRBV27|TRBJ2-7
CASSFAGAHEEQYF
>TRBV16|TRBJ2-2
CASSLQGMDTGELFF
>TRBV9|TRBJ2-7
CASSVSSGNGGLYEQYF